These T cell receptor beta chains were read from a single sample in a study of blood T cell repertoires in COVID-19. TCRdb keeps only in-frame clones here, not all; method: immunoSEQ multiplex PCR. Of roughly 300,000 clones listed, approximately 88% were seen once; the top ten hold roughly 1.6%. Sequencing input: peripheral blood. The receptors stem from a human donor with COVID-19, enrolled during active disease. The donor label of this sample is uncertain. The CDR3 runs from the conserved cysteine through the conserved F or W. Fields, in order: CDR3 DNA, CDR3 protein, clone size, D gene, J gene, V gene. D genes are given only for firm matches. The size entry is marked missing in some rows and otherwise reads once, few, many or a size class.

DNA: TGTGCCAGCAGTGACGGGAGTAATCAGCCCCAGCATTTT; CDR3: CASSDGSNQPQHF; size: -; D: -; J: TRBJ1-5; V: TRBV6-4
DNA: TGTGCCAGCAGCCGCGATTGGTATGGCTACACCTTC; CDR3: CASSRDWYGYTF; size: -; D: -; J: TRBJ1-2; V: TRBV28
DNA: TGTGCCAGCTCCCGGACTAGCGAGAACATTCAGTACTTC; CDR3: CASSRTSENIQYF; size: -; D: TRBD2; J: TRBJ2-4; V: TRBV18
DNA: TGCAGCGTAACGACCGGGAGAGAAGCTTTCTTT; CDR3: CSVTTGREAFF; size: few; D: -; J: TRBJ1-1; V: TRBV29-1
DNA: TGTGCCAGCAGCGTCTCCCTTAGCGGGGACGGTGAGCAGTTCTTC; CDR3: CASSVSLSGDGEQFF; size: -; D: TRBD2; J: TRBJ2-1; V: TRBV9
DNA: TGTGCCAGCAGCGTTGCTAGGGACAGGGGAGATTCACCCCTCCACTTT; CDR3: CASSVARDRGDSPLHF; size: -; D: TRBD1; J: TRBJ1-6; V: TRBV9
DNA: TGTGCCAGTAGTAATGGAGCGGGAGGGCCGAACGAGCAGTACTTC; CDR3: CASSNGAGGPNEQYF; size: -; D: TRBD2; J: TRBJ2-7; V: TRBV19
DNA: TGTGCCAGTAGTATATCAACCGGTGGAAACACCATATATTTT; CDR3: CASSISTGGNTIYF; size: -; D: -; J: TRBJ1-3; V: TRBV19
DNA: TGCAGCGTGACCATTGACAGGAACTATGGCTACACCTTC; CDR3: CSVTIDRNYGYTF; size: -; D: -; J: TRBJ1-2; V: TRBV29-1
DNA: TGCGCCAGCAGCTTGGTCAGGGTTGTCCAAGAGACCCAGTACTTC; CDR3: CASSLVRVVQETQYF; size: -; D: -; J: TRBJ2-5; V: TRBV5-1
DNA: TGTGCCAGCAGCTTAGAGCCCAGGGGGATCGGGACCCAGTACTTC; CDR3: CASSLEPRGIGTQYF; size: -; D: TRBD1; J: TRBJ2-5; V: TRBV7-3
DNA: TGTGCCAGCAGTGAGACTAGCGGGAGGGGAGCTGGGGCCAACGTCCTGACTTTC; CDR3: CASSETSGRGAGANVLTF; size: -; D: TRBD2; J: TRBJ2-6; V: TRBV6-1
DNA: TGCAGTGCTATTGAACAGGGACACACCTACGAGCAGTACTTC; CDR3: CSAIEQGHTYEQYF; size: -; D: -; J: TRBJ2-7; V: TRBV20-1
DNA: TGTGCCAGCAGCTTAGGCGGCTATGGCTACACCTTC; CDR3: CASSLGGYGYTF; size: -; D: -; J: TRBJ1-2; V: TRBV11-3
DNA: TGTGCCAGCTCACCACCCCTTGGCAGCTCCTACGAGCAGTACTTC; CDR3: CASSPPLGSSYEQYF; size: -; D: -; J: TRBJ2-7; V: TRBV18
DNA: TGTGCCAGTAGTACCCAGGGTGTCACTGAAGCTTTCTTT; CDR3: CASSTQGVTEAFF; size: -; D: -; J: TRBJ1-1; V: TRBV19
DNA: TGTGCCAGTAGTATAACTAGCCTGAGCGGTGAGCAGTTCTTC; CDR3: CASSITSLSGEQFF; size: -; D: -; J: TRBJ2-1; V: TRBV19
DNA: TGTTCACACCTTCGGGTAGTGCGGGGGGGGCCTAATGAGCAGTTCTTC; CDR3: CSHLRVVRGGPNEQFF; size: -; D: -; J: TRBJ2-1; V: TRBV21-1
DNA: TGTGCCAGTAAGGAAGCGGGCCGAGAGACCCAGTACTTC; CDR3: CASKEAGRETQYF; size: -; D: -; J: TRBJ2-5; V: TRBV19
DNA: TGCGCCAGCAGCCTAACATGGAGAGAGACCCAGTACTTC; CDR3: CASSLTWRETQYF; size: -; D: -; J: TRBJ2-5; V: TRBV4-3
DNA: TGTGCCAGTAGTACCGGACAGGGCTATGGCTACACCTTC; CDR3: CASSTGQGYGYTF; size: -; D: TRBD1; J: TRBJ1-2; V: TRBV19
DNA: TGCGCCAGCAGCTTGGGGACTACATCCAATGAGCAGTTCTTC; CDR3: CASSLGTTSNEQFF; size: -; D: -; J: TRBJ2-1; V: TRBV5-1
DNA: TGTGCCAGCAGGGGAGGGGGGTTCACGAATCAGTCCCAGCATTTT; CDR3: CASRGGGFTNQSQHF; size: -; D: -; J: TRBJ1-5; V: TRBV19
DNA: TGTGCCAGCAGCAACGGACAGGAGGTCACTGAAGCTTTCTTT; CDR3: CASSNGQEVTEAFF; size: -; D: TRBD1; J: TRBJ1-1; V: TRBV7-9
DNA: TGTGCCAGCAGCCTAGGACAGCACCGAAATGAAAAACTGTTTTTT; CDR3: CASSLGQHRNEKLFF; size: -; D: -; J: TRBJ1-4; V: TRBV7-8
DNA: TGTGCCAGCAGTCGGGCAGGGTCATACTACGAGCAGTACTTC; CDR3: CASSRAGSYYEQYF; size: once; D: -; J: TRBJ2-7; V: TRBV6-5
DNA: TGTGCCAGCAGCACGGCGTCGGCGGGAGGGCCAAGTAGTGAGCAGTTCTTC; CDR3: CASSTASAGGPSSEQFF; size: -; D: TRBD2; J: TRBJ2-1; V: TRBV28
DNA: TGTGCCAGTAGCCTCGGTCCTAGCGGGAGTGAGACCCAGTACTTC; CDR3: CASSLGPSGSETQYF; size: -; D: TRBD2; J: TRBJ2-5; V: TRBV19
DNA: TGCGCCAGCAGCCAAGATTTTTGGCAGGGCACGAGCGAAAAACTGTTTTTT; CDR3: CASSQDFWQGTSEKLFF; size: -; D: -; J: TRBJ1-4; V: TRBV4-1
DNA: TGTGCCAGTAGTAGCCAGGTGAACACTGAAGCTTTCTTT; CDR3: CASSSQVNTEAFF; size: -; D: -; J: TRBJ1-1; V: TRBV19
DNA: TGTGCCACCAGCAGAGTAGTCCGGGACAGCGGTGAAGCTTTCTTT; CDR3: CATSRVVRDSGEAFF; size: few; D: TRBD1; J: TRBJ1-1; V: TRBV15
DNA: TGCGCCAGCAGCTATTTGTCGCGCGCCGGGGAGCTGTTTTTT; CDR3: CASSYLSRAGELFF; size: -; D: -; J: TRBJ2-2; V: TRBV5-1
DNA: TGCAGTGCTAGTGGGCGGGAGGGATACAATGAGCAGTTCTTC; CDR3: CSASGREGYNEQFF; size: -; D: TRBD2; J: TRBJ2-1; V: TRBV20-1
DNA: TGTGCCAGCAGCCCCGGGACAGGGGGCGCTGGGGACTATGGCTACACCTTC; CDR3: CASSPGTGGAGDYGYTF; size: -; D: TRBD1; J: TRBJ1-2; V: TRBV5-6
DNA: TGCGCCAGCAGCTTGGGTTTAGCGGGTAGGGAGCAGTACTTC; CDR3: CASSLGLAGREQYF; size: once; D: TRBD2; J: TRBJ2-7; V: TRBV5-1
DNA: TGTGCCAGCAGTTTAAGGGCCGGGCGGGATCTAGAGACCCAGTACTTC; CDR3: CASSLRAGRDLETQYF; size: -; D: -; J: TRBJ2-5; V: TRBV28
DNA: TGCAGCGCGGACAGGGGTCCGAACTCTCCAGGGGCTGAAGCTTTCTTT; CDR3: CSADRGPNSPGAEAFF; size: -; D: TRBD1; J: TRBJ1-1; V: TRBV29-1
DNA: TGTGCCAGCAGCCGATCTGGACAGGGGATCGGCGGCTATGGCTACACCTTC; CDR3: CASSRSGQGIGGYGYTF; size: -; D: TRBD1; J: TRBJ1-2; V: TRBV6-6
DNA: TGTGCCAGCAGCCGACAGGGGGGAAGGTGGGAACTGTTTTTT; CDR3: CASSRQGGRWELFF; size: -; D: TRBD1; J: TRBJ1-4; V: TRBV28
DNA: TGTGCCAGCAGCCCGGGACACCTCCAAGAGACCCAGTACTTC; CDR3: CASSPGHLQETQYF; size: -; D: -; J: TRBJ2-5; V: TRBV7-2
DNA: TGTGCCAGCAGCAAACAGATATCTGAAGCTTTCTTT; CDR3: CASSKQISEAFF; size: -; D: -; J: TRBJ1-1; V: TRBV7-2
DNA: TGTGCCAGCAGCATGCGAGCGGGAGGCGGTGAGCAGTTCTTC; CDR3: CASSMRAGGGEQFF; size: -; D: TRBD2; J: TRBJ2-1; V: TRBV3-1/TRBV3-2
DNA: TGTGCCAGTACCGGGACAGGGACGGACACTGAAGCTTTCTTT; CDR3: CASTGTGTDTEAFF; size: -; D: TRBD1; J: TRBJ1-1; V: TRBV19
DNA: TGTGCCAGCCTGAGGGGGGGGCAGGTAGGTGGTCAGCCCCAGCATTTT; CDR3: CASLRGGQVGGQPQHF; size: -; D: -; J: TRBJ1-5; V: TRBV28
DNA: TGTGCCAGCAGCCAGACTAGCTACAATGAGCAGTTCTTC; CDR3: CASSQTSYNEQFF; size: -; D: -; J: TRBJ2-1; V: TRBV3-1/TRBV3-2
DNA: TGTGCCAGCAGCTCAGGGTCCAGTCAGCCCCAGCATTTT; CDR3: CASSSGSSQPQHF; size: once; D: -; J: TRBJ1-5; V: TRBV9
DNA: TGTGCCAGCAGCCTAGGACTAGCGGGAGGTTCAGATACGCAGTATTTT; CDR3: CASSLGLAGGSDTQYF; size: -; D: TRBD2; J: TRBJ2-3; V: TRBV7-2
DNA: TGTGCCAGCAGGACAGCAACTAATGAAAAACTGTTTTTT; CDR3: CASRTATNEKLFF; size: -; D: -; J: TRBJ1-4; V: TRBV25-1
DNA: TGTGCCAGTAGTGATAGCGGGAGCGTAATCACAGATACGCAGTATTTT; CDR3: CASSDSGSVITDTQYF; size: -; D: TRBD2; J: TRBJ2-3; V: TRBV19
DNA: TGTGCCAGCAGGGGCAGGGGACCTCAAGAGACCCAGTACTTC; CDR3: CASRGRGPQETQYF; size: few; D: -; J: TRBJ2-5; V: TRBV5-4